The following is a TCR beta chain sequence with its context. Antigen specificity is unknown. An end of the junction differs from the germline gene, which may be a read error. The data derive from a study of neurological immune-mediated disorders. About the study: Multiple sclerosis patients (n of about 35) included around 30 with relapsing-remitting and 3 with secondary progressive disease.

The study, taken as a whole, reports: Phylogenetic grouping placed 18 of 34 multiple sclerosis patients' repertoires in one related-CDR3 cluster, a possible signature. None of the CDR3 amino acid sequences found in expanded clones was shared across subjects. This suggests that the TCR-beta repertoires were private in all groups.

The cDNA was produced through 5'RACE with 10-nucleotide random UMIs. From the 5' RACE reads, TCRdb called clonotypes with MiXCR, one entry per CDR3 protein. The sample contains about 62,000 distinct CDR3 sequences, around 4.7% of which appear only once. This CDR3 comprises 17 residues. Germline CDR1 reads SEHNR; CDR2 reads FQNEAQ (reference sequence). This chain links TRBV7-9 with TRBJ1-5; 7 bases map to TRBD1. This sequence was found in a woman in her 50s with multiple sclerosis. The sample consisted of PBMCs. The CDR3 nucleotides are TGTGCCAGCAGCTTAAGGAGTCCGGACAGGCCGGATCAGCCCCAGAATTTT. Residues: CASSLRSPDRPDQPQNF.